This T cell receptor (beta chain) was sequenced in a study of blood T cell repertoires in COVID-19. This clone appeared a few times. Adults between about 18 and 95 years of age took part from fewer than 30 US areas. J was trimmed by 8 bases and V by 5 bases; bases with no gene match: 4. This CDR3 is built from 13 residues. Germline-derived CDR1 and CDR2 are SGHTA and FQGTGA. The repertoire was sequenced with immunoSEQ multiplex PCR; TCRdb's copy has only in-frame clones and lacks some. This table has 500,000 or so clones, about 85% appearing once. The chain joins TRBV7-3 to TRBJ2-1; the match to TRBD1 covers 9 bases. The receptor was isolated from a young woman who had recovered from COVID-19. The sample taken for sequencing was PBMCs or T cells enriched from blood (not recorded which). In nucleotides, the CDR3 is TGTGCCAGCAGCGGGACAGGGTCAGATGAGCAGTTCTTC. Its protein product is CASSGTGSDEQFF.